Included here is one TCR beta chain sequence, with context. Its antigen is undetermined. Incorporated into the TCR beta cDNA libraries were unique molecular identifiers, which served to reduce PCR and sequencing biases. Each CDR3 protein is one row after TCRdb ran MiXCR on the PCR reads. The sample has some 500,000 distinct CDR3 sequences, nearly 45% seen once; the top ten hold about an eighth. This specimen belongs to a study of post-analysis software for immune sequencing data. Study context: Relapsing-remitting, secondary progressive and progressive-relapsing multiple sclerosis courses were included.

Trimming took 1 base from V and 2 from J; bases not matched to a gene: 3. Germline CDR1 SGHDT, CDR2 YYEEEE. The length of the CDR3 is 16 residues. Whole-study findings and limits: Co-batched samples clustered tightly together by F measure. Included in a set of roughly five TRBV segments more frequent in patients than controls were TRBV5-6, TRBV5-1 and TRBV20-1.

The gene calls are TRBV5-6 and TRBJ2-3; 11 positions match TRBD1. Material: blood. This clonotype was obtained from a girl aged 10 to 17 with multiple sclerosis. DNA of the CDR3: TGTGCCAGCAGCTTGAGGACAGGGGGCATCACAGATACGCAGTATTTT. Translation: CASSLRTGGITDTQYF.